This TCR beta chain was profiled in a study of T cell responses to AZD1222 COVID-19 vaccine. The CDR3 covers 15 residues. The ends were cut back, 4 bases at V and 0 bases at J, with 12 bases in the middle. Germline V lookup: CDR1 SGHRS, CDR2 YFSETQ. The repertoire was sequenced with immunoSEQ multiplex PCR; TCRdb's copy has only in-frame clones and lacks some. The sample yields about 110,000 clones, around 90% seen once. V usage is TRBV5-1 and J usage is TRBJ2-3; tentatively, D is TRBD2 (5 bases). The receptor was derived from an adult in good health. The sequences come from peripheral blood, collected on day 0 of AZD1222 vaccination. The CDR3 DNA reads TGCGCCAGCAGCAAAACTAGTGAGAGCACAGATACGCAGTATTTT. It is translated as CASSKTSESTDTQYF.